Sequencing of this T cell receptor (beta chain) was carried out in a study of T cell changes during pregnancy in multiple sclerosis. Trimming cost V 1 base and J 2 bases; bases outside gene matches: 4. The CDR3 has 16 residues. Germline V CDR1 and CDR2: PRHDT, FYEKMQ (reference sequence). Assay used: immunoSEQ multiplex PCR; TCRdb lists only in-frame clones, some missing. The sample lists some 31,000 clones; 80% to 90% were seen once. The genes are TRBV13 and TRBJ2-5, with TRBD1 matching 10 bases. The sequenced sample was CD8+ T cells from peripheral blood mononuclear cells, obtained in the third trimester of pregnancy. This clonotype originated in a female donor with multiple sclerosis, enrolled in a pregnancy study. The CDR3 here is CASSLVGDRGQETQYF. In nucleotides, the CDR3 is TGTGCCAGCAGCTTAGTTGGGGACAGGGGACAAGAGACCCAGTACTTC.